This TCR beta chain emerged from a study of cytomegalovirus exposure and HLA in healthy donors. Findings of the study overall: Trimming of TCR beta V- and J-genes showed a link, identified in a later analysis, to a missense DCLRE1C variant.

V lost 1 base and J lost 1, with 11 bases in between. From germline, CDR1 is KGHSH and CDR2 LQKENI. This CDR3 is 16 amino acids long. Notes on this clone: The antigen is unknown.

The PCR was carried out with 60 Vbeta primers and 13 Jbeta primers. Libraries were prepared by immunoSEQ multiplex PCR; TCRdb keeps only in-frame clonotypes and omits some of them. The table records over 100,000 clones, 70% to 80% of them present only once. This chain connects TRBV18 to TRBJ1-5; TRBD1 is a possible D gene (5 bases). This clonotype was sampled from a male donor in good health and CMV-seropositive. Sequenced material: PBMCs. In DNA form, the CDR3 reads TGTGCCAGCTCACCACGCATCAGGGAAAGCAATCAGCCCCAGCATTTT. Translating it yields CASSPRIRESNQPQHF.